The clone carrying this T cell receptor (beta chain) was detected a few times. Its antigen remains unidentified. This sample stems from a study of T cell repertoires in cytomegalovirus infection. TCRdb called the reads again in MiXCR, with one record for every CDR3 protein. The table shows about 310,000 distinct CDR3 sequences, with roughly 25% occurring only once. Germline V gene data show CDR1 as SGHDT and CDR2 as YYEEEE. The CDR3 consists of 11 residues. Trimming removed 4 bases from V and 3 bases from J, with 5 bases in between. The sample consisted of cultured PBMCs, taken from culture after CMV antigen stimulation. This TCR came from a human donor in good health (CMV status not recorded). Some clones in this sample may be carry-over from other donors' samples. The chain employs TRBV5-6 and TRBJ2-7; D ambiguous. The CDR3 nucleotides are TGTGCCAGCAGCCGATTCTACGAGCAGTACTTC. Translated: CASSRFYEQYF.